These 19 T cell receptor beta chains came from one sample sequenced in a study of T cell repertoires in cytomegalovirus infection. TCRdb reanalysed the reads using MiXCR and keeps one entry per CDR3 protein. The data contain around 290,000 distinct CDR3 sequences, about a quarter of them singletons. The source material was PBMCs. The origin of the receptors is a human donor in good health (CMV status not recorded). Some clones in this sample may be carry-over from other donors' samples.

The table lists this clonotype with many counts. The CDR3 loop is CASGLADNTEAFF. The CDR3 bases are TGTGCTAGTGGTTTGGCAGATAACACTGAAGCTTTCTTT. The genes are TRBV12-5 and TRBJ1-1; D not certain. Trimming shortened V by 1 base and J by 2 bases, and 5 bases separated the two germline ends. CDR1 LGHNT and CDR2 FRNRAP come from the germline V gene. The CDR3 loop spans 13 amino acids.

Many counts were recorded for this clonotype. The chain couples TRBV7-2 to TRBJ2-1; a possible D gene is TRBD2 (7 bases). The CDR3 covers 14 residues. With 5 bases removed from V and 3 bases from J, the gap between germline ends came to 11 bases. CDR1 SGHTA and CDR2 FQGNSA come from the germline V gene. CDR3: CASSRGGSYNEQFF. As DNA, the CDR3 is TGTGCCAGCAGCAGGGGGGGAAGCTACAATGAGCAGTTCTTC.

There are many counts of this clonotype. DNA of the CDR3: TGTGCCAGCAGCTTATGGACAGGATCCTACGAGCAGTACTTC. Translating gives CASSLWTGSYEQYF. The chain has TRBV7-2 and TRBJ2-7; 7 positions agree with TRBD1. The length of the CDR3 is 14 residues. Germline V gene sequence: CDR1 SGHTA, CDR2 FQGNSA. Trimming removed 2 bases from V and 1 base from J; junction bases left unmatched: 2.

This clonotype was seen more than once but under ten times. The chain is built from TRBV28 and TRBJ1-4, with D possibly TRBD1 on 5 matching bases. The germline V and J ends were trimmed by 4 bases and 5 bases, with 11 bases remaining between them. The CDR3 loop spans 14 amino acids. The germline V gene encodes CDR1 MDHEN and CDR2 SYDVKM. In DNA, the CDR3 is TGTGCCAGCAGTTCCCGGGGGGGGAATGAAAAACTGTTTTTT. Translated, it gives CASSSRGGNEKLFF.

This clonotype appeared a few times. The chain couples TRBV2 to TRBJ2-7, with D tentatively TRBD2 (6 bases). The CDR3 spans 14 residues. Germline V gives CDR1 SNHLY, CDR2 FYNNEI. Trimming cost V 7 bases and J 1 base, with 14 bases left between them. As DNA, the CDR3 is TGTGCCAGCACCCAACACGGGGGTTCCTACGAGCAGTACTTC. Translated, it gives CASTQHGGSYEQYF.

This clonotype showed up just a few times. The chain employs TRBV7-9 and TRBJ2-7; 12 nucleotides match TRBD1. The V gene's germline CDR1 is SEHNR and CDR2 FQNEAQ (reference sequence). J was trimmed by 7 bases and V by 5 bases; bases with no gene match: 12. The CDR3 contains 16 residues. As DNA, the CDR3 is TGTGCCAGCAGCACTCCGGGACAGGGGGCGCAGTGGGAGCAGTACTTC. It encodes CASSTPGQGAQWEQYF.

The chain is built from TRBV5-1 and TRBJ1-1, with 7 nucleotides matching TRBD1. With 3 bases clipped from V and 0 bases from J, the junction kept 5 bases outside the gene matches. The length of the CDR3 is 15 residues. Per the germline V gene, CDR1 is SGHRS and CDR2 is YFSETQ. CDR3 region: CASSSLTGLNTEAFF. CDR3 nucleotide sequence: TGCGCCAGCAGCTCCCTGACAGGGTTGAACACTGAAGCTTTCTTT. Using reference TRBV5-1 and TRBJ1-1 for the parts outside the CDR3, the full variable domain is KAGVTQTPRYLIKTRGQQVTLSCSPISGHRSVSWYQQTPGQGLQFLFEYFSETQRNKGNFPGRFSGRQFSNSRSEMNVSTLELGDSALYLCASSSLTGLNTEAFFGQGTRLTVV.

Many counts were recorded for this clonotype. The gene calls are TRBV11-2 and TRBJ2-1; D not resolved. Germline assignment: CDR1 SGHAT and CDR2 FQNNGV. CDR3 size: 13 residues. The ends were cut back, 5 bases at V and 7 bases at J, with 12 bases in the middle. CDR3 in DNA: TGTGCCAGCAGCCGACCTCCTAGGAATGAGCAGTTCTTC. This sequence encodes CASSRPPRNEQFF.

The chain links TRBV7-6 to TRBJ1-2; D may be TRBD1 (6 bases). Per the germline V gene, CDR1 is SGHVS and CDR2 is FNYEAQ. The CDR3 has 13 amino acids. V lost 4 bases, J lost 7 bases, and 13 bases lay in between. CDR3 bases: TGTGCCAGCAGCTCAGAGACAGGCGCTGGCTACACCTTC. Protein: CASSSETGAGYTF.

This clonotype has a handful of counts. This chain links TRBV12-3 or TRBV12-4 with TRBJ1-6; D gene ambiguous. V was pared by 7 bases and J by 5 bases, with 15 bases between. This CDR3 is 15 amino acids long. In DNA, the CDR3 is TGTGCCAGCACAGTTTATGACACCGATAATTCACCCCTCCACTTT. Protein: CASTVYDTDNSPLHF.

A few counts support this clonotype. The chain couples TRBV2 to TRBJ2-3, with D uncertain. CDR1 is SNHLY, CDR2 FYNNEI, per germline. The germline V and J ends were trimmed by 3 bases and 7 bases, with 5 bases remaining between them. This CDR3 is 11 amino acids long. CDR3 amino acids: CASSDGNTQYF. In nucleotides, the CDR3 is TGTGCCAGCAGTGATGGGAATACGCAGTATTTT.

The chain combines TRBV18 with TRBJ2-5; the match to TRBD2 covers 8 bases. The CDR3 contains 15 residues. In germline, CDR1 is KGHSH, CDR2 LQKENI. Unmatched junction bases numbered 4, after V lost 1 base and J lost 3 bases. The CDR3 loop reads CASSPLGGRKETQYF. The CDR3 DNA sequence: TGTGCCAGCTCACCACTAGGCGGGAGGAAAGAGACCCAGTACTTC.

The rearrangement joins TRBV12-3 or TRBV12-4 to TRBJ2-1; D unclear. The V and J ends lost 2 bases and 2 bases respectively, with 10 bases between them. This CDR3 comprises 15 residues. DNA of the CDR3: TGTGCCAGCAGTTTAACTATCTCCGCCTACAATGAGCAGTTCTTC. Its protein product is CASSLTISAYNEQFF.

The chain has TRBV6-2 or TRBV6-3 and TRBJ1-5, with 7 bases matching TRBD1. The CDR3 consists of 13 residues. Looked up from germline, CDR1 is MNHEY and CDR2 is SVGEGT. V shed 6 bases, J shed 3 bases, and the junction held 2 bases outside the gene matches. Written as DNA, the CDR3 is TGTGCCAGCAGAGACAGGGCCAATCAGCCCCAGCATTTT. It encodes CASRDRANQPQHF.

This clonotype occurred a few times. The CDR3 bases are TGTGCCAGTAGTATAGGGGATCGCAAGTTCCAAGAGACCCAGTACTTC. Amino acids: CASSIGDRKFQETQYF. V and J are TRBV19 and TRBJ2-5; no clear D. Trimming took 1 base from V and 1 from J, leaving 13 bases between them. Germline values: CDR1 LNHDA, CDR2 SQIVND (reference sequence). There are 16 residues in the CDR3.

This chain connects TRBV12-3 or TRBV12-4 to TRBJ2-1; TRBD2 might be the D (5 bases). Trimming took off 3 bases at V and 2 bases at J, with 26 bases between the two ends. The CDR3 loop spans 20 amino acids. CDR3 DNA sequence: TGTGCCAGCAGTTTTCTTTCTCTTTTGGTAACTAGTCGTCCCTACAATGAGCAGTTCTTC. It codes for CASSFLSLLVTSRPYNEQFF.

This clonotype has more than one count but fewer than ten. The chain joins TRBV29-1 to TRBJ2-5, with D hard to call. The CDR3 is 12 amino acids. V lost 7 bases, J lost 1 base, and 10 bases lay in between. Germline loops: CDR1 SQVTM, CDR2 ANQGSEA. Written as DNA, the CDR3 is TGCAGCGGAACAGTGGTCCAAGAGACCCAGTACTTC. Translation: CSGTVVQETQYF.

This chain links TRBV5-6 with TRBJ1-1; perhaps TRBD1 as D (6 bases). Trimming stripped 3 bases from V and 4 bases from J, with 13 bases between. CDR3 length: 14 residues. From germline, CDR1 is SGHDT and CDR2 YYEEEE. The CDR3 bases are TGTGCCAGCAGCTCCGTCCCGACAGGCACTGAAGCTTTCTTT. It translates to CASSSVPTGTEAFF.

This clonotype was detected many times. This rearrangement joins TRBV12-3 or TRBV12-4 to TRBJ2-5, with D maybe TRBD2 (6 bases). Trimming removed 0 bases from V and 5 bases from J, with 10 bases in between. The CDR3 has 14 residues. The CDR3 region has the DNA TGTGCCAGCAGTTTAGCGGGAGGTGATGAGACCCAGTACTTC. Amino acids: CASSLAGGDETQYF.